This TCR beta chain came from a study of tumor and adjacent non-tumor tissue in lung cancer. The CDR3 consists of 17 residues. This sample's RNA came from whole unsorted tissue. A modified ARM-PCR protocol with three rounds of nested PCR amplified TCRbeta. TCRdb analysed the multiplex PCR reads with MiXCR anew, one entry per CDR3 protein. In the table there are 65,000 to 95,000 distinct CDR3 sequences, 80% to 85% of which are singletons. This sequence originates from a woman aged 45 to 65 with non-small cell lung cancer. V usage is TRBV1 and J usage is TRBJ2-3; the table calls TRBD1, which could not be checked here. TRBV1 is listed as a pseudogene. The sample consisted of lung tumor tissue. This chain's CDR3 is CTSCQVIKRDDTDTQYF. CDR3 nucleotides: TGCACCAGCTGCCAAGTTATTAAACGGGACGACACAGATACGCAGTATTTT.